A selection of T cell receptor beta chains follows, all from one sample in a study of cytomegalovirus exposure and HLA in healthy donors. Profiled with immunoSEQ multiplex PCR; TCRdb holds only in-frame clones, not every one. The sample records about 180,000 clones, 60% to 85% being singletons. Source material: PBMCs. These receptor sequences come from a man aged 18 to 29 in good health and CMV-seronegative. The CDR3 runs from the conserved cysteine through the conserved F or W. Fields, in order: D gene, clone size, J gene, V gene, CDR3 DNA, CDR3 protein. The D gene is left open where the match is weak. Clone size appears in some rows only: once, few, many, or a class for an expanded clone.

d_gene: .
abundance: few
j_gene: TRBJ2-7
v_gene: TRBV10-2
CDR3nt: TGCGCCAGCAGTGAGTCGGCAGAAAAGTACTTC
CDR3aa: CASSESAEKYF

d_gene: .
abundance: few
j_gene: TRBJ1-1
v_gene: TRBV19
CDR3nt: TGTGCCAGTAGTATTGTGGCAGAGAACACTGAAGCTTTCTTT
CDR3aa: CASSIVAENTEAFF

d_gene: .
abundance: .
j_gene: TRBJ1-5
v_gene: TRBV28
CDR3nt: TGTGCCAGCAGTTTAAGGGGGAGGGGTTGGCAGCCCCAGCATTTT
CDR3aa: CASSLRGRGWQPQHF

d_gene: .
abundance: .
j_gene: TRBJ1-6
v_gene: TRBV5-1
CDR3nt: TGCGCCAGCAGGGTAGATGAGGCCCAACCCCTCCACTTT
CDR3aa: CASRVDEAQPLHF

d_gene: .
abundance: .
j_gene: TRBJ2-3
v_gene: TRBV5-1
CDR3nt: TGCGCCAGCAACGAACAGGGTAACACAGATACGCAGTATTTT
CDR3aa: CASNEQGNTDTQYF

d_gene: TRBD1
abundance: .
j_gene: TRBJ1-2
v_gene: TRBV10-3
CDR3nt: TGTGCCATCAGTGAGAGGGCAGGGGGCCTCTATGGCTACACCTTC
CDR3aa: CAISERAGGLYGYTF

d_gene: .
abundance: .
j_gene: TRBJ2-2
v_gene: TRBV28
CDR3nt: TGTGCCAGCAGTTTGGGCTCAAACACCGGGGAGCTGTTTTTT
CDR3aa: CASSLGSNTGELFF

d_gene: .
abundance: .
j_gene: TRBJ1-1
v_gene: TRBV7-8
CDR3nt: TGTGCCAGCAGCTTCCTAGTGAACACTGAAGCTTTCTTT
CDR3aa: CASSFLVNTEAFF

d_gene: .
abundance: .
j_gene: TRBJ1-2
v_gene: TRBV25-1
CDR3nt: TGTGCCAGCAGCCGCGGGGTGTTTGACTATGGCTACACCTTC
CDR3aa: CASSRGVFDYGYTF

d_gene: .
abundance: .
j_gene: TRBJ1-5
v_gene: TRBV4-1
CDR3nt: TGCGCCAGCAGCCAAGTTCCCTCTGAGGGCAATCAGCCCCAGCATTTT
CDR3aa: CASSQVPSEGNQPQHF

d_gene: TRBD1
abundance: .
j_gene: TRBJ2-1
v_gene: TRBV30
CDR3nt: TGTGCCTGGGACGTGATGGGCACAGGGGCTAGGAATGAGCAGTTCTTC
CDR3aa: CAWDVMGTGARNEQFF

d_gene: TRBD1
abundance: few
j_gene: TRBJ2-5
v_gene: TRBV5-6
CDR3nt: TGTGCCAGCACGCGCGTCAGCACAGGGGGGAGTGGTCGAGCCCAGTACTTC
CDR3aa: CASTRVSTGGSGRAQYF

d_gene: TRBD2
abundance: few
j_gene: TRBJ2-3
v_gene: TRBV19
CDR3nt: TGTGCCAGTAGTCTGGGGGGACTAGGGGACTCAGATACGCAGTATTTT
CDR3aa: CASSLGGLGDSDTQYF

d_gene: .
abundance: .
j_gene: TRBJ2-4
v_gene: TRBV19
CDR3nt: TGTGCCAGTAGTATAGAAAGGGGAGCCAAAAACATTCAGTACTTC
CDR3aa: CASSIERGAKNIQYF

d_gene: TRBD1
abundance: .
j_gene: TRBJ1-2
v_gene: TRBV6-1
CDR3nt: TGTGCCAGCGACAGGGGCTATGGCTACACCTTC
CDR3aa: CASDRGYGYTF

d_gene: .
abundance: once
j_gene: TRBJ1-3
v_gene: TRBV9
CDR3nt: TGTGCCAGCAGCACCTCCCCAGGGTTAAGTACAGACACCATATATTTT
CDR3aa: CASSTSPGLSTDTIYF

d_gene: .
abundance: .
j_gene: TRBJ2-5
v_gene: TRBV6-5
CDR3nt: TGTGCCAGCAGTTACTCGGGCGGGGAGACCCAGTACTTC
CDR3aa: CASSYSGGETQYF

d_gene: .
abundance: .
j_gene: TRBJ2-3
v_gene: TRBV6-4
CDR3nt: TGTGCCAGCAGTGACGGGGGGGCCACAGATACGCAGTATTTT
CDR3aa: CASSDGGATDTQYF

d_gene: TRBD2
abundance: .
j_gene: TRBJ2-1
v_gene: TRBV27
CDR3nt: TGTGCCAGCAGTTCATTTAGCGGGGACACCTCCTACAATGAGCAGTTCTTC
CDR3aa: CASSSFSGDTSYNEQFF

d_gene: .
abundance: .
j_gene: TRBJ2-1
v_gene: TRBV25-1
CDR3nt: TGTGCCAGCAGTGGTACACCCTCAAGCTCCTACAATGAGCAGTTCTTC
CDR3aa: CASSGTPSSSYNEQFF

d_gene: .
abundance: few
j_gene: TRBJ1-1
v_gene: TRBV30
CDR3nt: TGTGCCTGGGCTGGGGAGACTGAAGCTTTCTTT
CDR3aa: CAWAGETEAFF

d_gene: .
abundance: .
j_gene: TRBJ2-1
v_gene: TRBV30
CDR3nt: TGTGCCTGGAGTGTACGCGGGGGCCATTACAATGAGCAGTTCTTC
CDR3aa: CAWSVRGGHYNEQFF

d_gene: .
abundance: .
j_gene: TRBJ1-4
v_gene: TRBV30
CDR3nt: TGTGCCTGGAGCGAACGCGGGAGGCAGGGAGGTTTT
CDR3aa: CAWSERGRQGGF

d_gene: TRBD1
abundance: .
j_gene: TRBJ2-5
v_gene: TRBV19
CDR3nt: TGTGCCAGTAGTAGCAGGGGGCAAGAGACCCAGTACTTC
CDR3aa: CASSSRGQETQYF

d_gene: TRBD1
abundance: once
j_gene: TRBJ2-5
v_gene: TRBV11-1
CDR3nt: TGTGCCAGCAGCTTGGTGGACAGGGGATTTCGAGAGACCCAGTACTTC
CDR3aa: CASSLVDRGFRETQYF

d_gene: .
abundance: .
j_gene: TRBJ1-3
v_gene: TRBV6-5
CDR3nt: TGTGCCAGCAGCCGCGTACGAGGGTTAGGAAACACCATATATTTT
CDR3aa: CASSRVRGLGNTIYF

d_gene: .
abundance: .
j_gene: TRBJ1-1
v_gene: TRBV7-3
CDR3nt: TGTGCCAGCAGCCCCGGGACATTGAACACTGAAGCTTTCTTT
CDR3aa: CASSPGTLNTEAFF

d_gene: .
abundance: .
j_gene: TRBJ1-1
v_gene: TRBV2
CDR3nt: TGTGCCAGCAGCCAGGACAGTGGTGAAGCTTTCTTT
CDR3aa: CASSQDSGEAFF

d_gene: TRBD2
abundance: .
j_gene: TRBJ2-5
v_gene: TRBV5-4
CDR3nt: TGTGCCAGCTCGACCGCGGGAGGGCCTCATGAGACCCAGTACTTC
CDR3aa: CASSTAGGPHETQYF

d_gene: .
abundance: .
j_gene: TRBJ2-3
v_gene: TRBV6-1
CDR3nt: TGTGCCGCGGCCCGAGGGTATAGCACAGATACGCAGTATTTT
CDR3aa: CAAARGYSTDTQYF

d_gene: .
abundance: .
j_gene: TRBJ2-2
v_gene: TRBV29-1
CDR3nt: TGCAGCGTAGGGGGGGCCGGGGAGCTGTTTTTT
CDR3aa: CSVGGAGELFF

d_gene: TRBD2
abundance: .
j_gene: TRBJ2-5
v_gene: TRBV5-1
CDR3nt: TGCGCCAGCAGCTTGGTGGCGGGGGTAGAAGAGACCCAGTACTTC
CDR3aa: CASSLVAGVEETQYF

d_gene: .
abundance: .
j_gene: TRBJ1-6
v_gene: TRBV19
CDR3nt: TGTGCCAGTAGTATAGTGCTACGAATTAATTCACCCCTCCACTTT
CDR3aa: CASSIVLRINSPLHF

d_gene: TRBD2
abundance: .
j_gene: TRBJ2-2
v_gene: TRBV5-4
CDR3nt: TGTGCCAGCAGACCGGGCGGGGGGGCCGGGGAGCTGTTTTTT
CDR3aa: CASRPGGGAGELFF

d_gene: .
abundance: once
j_gene: TRBJ2-7
v_gene: TRBV10-3
CDR3nt: TGTGCCATCGGGGAGATCTCCTACGAGCAGTACTTC
CDR3aa: CAIGEISYEQYF

d_gene: .
abundance: .
j_gene: TRBJ1-1
v_gene: TRBV6-4
CDR3nt: TGTGCCAGCAGTCCGACAGCTCGCGAAGCTTTCTTT
CDR3aa: CASSPTAREAFF

d_gene: .
abundance: .
j_gene: TRBJ2-7
v_gene: TRBV7-9
CDR3nt: TGTGCCAGCAGCTTACCCACCTGGGACTCGGGGGTCGAGCAGTACTTC
CDR3aa: CASSLPTWDSGVEQYF

d_gene: TRBD2
abundance: few
j_gene: TRBJ2-1
v_gene: TRBV4-1
CDR3nt: TGCGCCAACCGCCTTGGATCGAGCGGGGGGGATAATGAGCAGTTCTTC
CDR3aa: CANRLGSSGGDNEQFF

d_gene: TRBD2
abundance: .
j_gene: TRBJ2-5
v_gene: TRBV15
CDR3nt: TGTGCCACCAGCAGGGTGATTAGCGGGGGGGCAGAGACCCAGTACTTC
CDR3aa: CATSRVISGGAETQYF

d_gene: .
abundance: .
j_gene: TRBJ2-5
v_gene: TRBV15
CDR3nt: TGTGCCACCAGCAGAGATCAGGGGAACCGCGGGGGGACCCAGTACTTC
CDR3aa: CATSRDQGNRGGTQYF

d_gene: TRBD1
abundance: .
j_gene: TRBJ1-2
v_gene: TRBV7-9
CDR3nt: TGTTCCAGCAGACCCACTGGACAGGCGCATGGCTACACCTTC
CDR3aa: CSSRPTGQAHGYTF

d_gene: .
abundance: .
j_gene: TRBJ2-7
v_gene: TRBV25-1
CDR3nt: TGTGCCAGCAGTGATGGGAGCTCCTACGAGCAGTACTTC
CDR3aa: CASSDGSSYEQYF

d_gene: .
abundance: few
j_gene: TRBJ2-1
v_gene: TRBV9
CDR3nt: TGTGCCAGCAGCACCGCAGGCGGGGCCTACAATGAGCAGTTCTTC
CDR3aa: CASSTAGGAYNEQFF

d_gene: .
abundance: .
j_gene: TRBJ1-2
v_gene: TRBV28
CDR3nt: TGTGCCAGCATTCGCCTAGGGGTGGGCGGCTACACCTTC
CDR3aa: CASIRLGVGGYTF

d_gene: .
abundance: .
j_gene: TRBJ2-3
v_gene: TRBV28
CDR3nt: TGTGCCAGCAGTCCCCTAGCGGATACGCAGTATTTT
CDR3aa: CASSPLADTQYF

d_gene: TRBD2
abundance: .
j_gene: TRBJ2-7
v_gene: TRBV7-6
CDR3nt: TGTGCCAGCAGCGGACTAGCGGGAAACTACGAGCAGTACTTC
CDR3aa: CASSGLAGNYEQYF

d_gene: TRBD2
abundance: .
j_gene: TRBJ2-1
v_gene: TRBV30
CDR3nt: TGTGCCGTAAACGCACTAGCGGGCTACAATGAGCAGTTCTTC
CDR3aa: CAVNALAGYNEQFF

d_gene: .
abundance: .
j_gene: TRBJ1-1
v_gene: TRBV28
CDR3nt: TGTGCCAGCAGTTTTTATTCAGAGAACACTGAAGCTTTCTTT
CDR3aa: CASSFYSENTEAFF

d_gene: .
abundance: .
j_gene: TRBJ1-1
v_gene: TRBV29-1
CDR3nt: TGCAGCGTAGCCCGGGGAGGGGGTGGCACTGAAGCTTTCTTT
CDR3aa: CSVARGGGGTEAFF